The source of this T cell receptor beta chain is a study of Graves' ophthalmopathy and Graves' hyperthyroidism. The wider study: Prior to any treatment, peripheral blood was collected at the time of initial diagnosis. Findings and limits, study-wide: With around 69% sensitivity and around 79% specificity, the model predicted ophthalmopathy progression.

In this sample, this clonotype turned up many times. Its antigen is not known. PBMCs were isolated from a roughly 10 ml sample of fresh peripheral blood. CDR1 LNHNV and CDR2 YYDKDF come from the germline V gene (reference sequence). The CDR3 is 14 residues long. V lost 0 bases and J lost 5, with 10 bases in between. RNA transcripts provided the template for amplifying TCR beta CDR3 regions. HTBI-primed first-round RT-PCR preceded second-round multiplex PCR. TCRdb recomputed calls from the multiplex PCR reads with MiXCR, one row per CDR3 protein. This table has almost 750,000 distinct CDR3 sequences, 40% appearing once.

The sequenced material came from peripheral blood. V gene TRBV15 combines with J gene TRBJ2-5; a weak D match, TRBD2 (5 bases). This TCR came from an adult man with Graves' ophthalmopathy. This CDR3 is CATSRDTGGETQYF. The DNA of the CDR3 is TGTGCCACCAGCAGAGATACCGGCGGGGAGACCCAGTACTTC.